This T cell receptor (beta chain) was sequenced for a study of CD8 T cells in ankylosing spondylitis. This clonotype was counted ten times or more. The antigen remains undetermined. The authors made TCR beta libraries by quantitative 5'-RACE with molecular barcodes. TCRdb independently ran MiXCR on the 5' RACE reads; one entry per CDR3 protein. The table shows under 250,000 distinct CDR3 sequences, with 8% to 10% occurring only once. Trimming removed 5 bases from V and 2 bases from J, with 12 bases in between. The CDR3 is 14 residues long. In germline, CDR1 is SGHTA, CDR2 FQGNSA. Study outcomes and limitations: Matched ankylosing spondylitis synovial fluid reportedly contained a significantly enriched population of disease-linked clones. Reports of some motif variants in reactive arthritis synovial fluid and blood predate this one. A TCR beta motif of 8 or 9 highly homologous variants appeared characteristic of ankylosing spondylitis blood.

The receptor was derived from a female donor with ankylosing spondylitis or in good health (not recorded which). The sample taken for sequencing was blood, either unsorted or a sorted T cell fraction (not recorded which). J is TRBJ1-1 and V is TRBV7-2; tentative D call: TRBD1 (6 bases). The CDR3 coding sequence is TGTGCCAGCAGCCCAGCACAGGGTAACACTGAAGCTTTCTTT. Translation: CASSPAQGNTEAFF.